This TCR beta chain stems from a study of T-cell memory formation after mild COVID-19. With 8 bases removed from V and 0 bases from J, the gap between germline ends came to 10 bases. Per the germline V gene, CDR1 is MRHNA and CDR2 is SNTAGT. This CDR3 comprises 13 residues. TCRdb recomputed calls from the 5' RACE reads with MiXCR, one row per CDR3 protein. The sample shows under 450,000 distinct CDR3 sequences, roughly an eighth of them seen only once. Concerning this clonotype: Its antigen is as yet unknown.

Study-wide findings and caveats: Clones contracting day 15 to 85 were balanced CD4/CD8; later expanders leaned CD4+. Pre-infection memory harbored some responding clones, suggesting cross-reactive memory joined.

The sequencing sample was made of PBMCs or a T cell subset sorted from them (not recorded which). The TCR was taken from a man in his late teens or twenties who had mild COVID-19 (a few samples of this study predate the infection). Cell type and time point are not known. This chain uses TRBV6-4 with TRBJ1-1; D may be TRBD1 (5 bases). As DNA, the CDR3 is TGTGCCAGCGGGGTGGACATGAACACTGAAGCTTTCTTT. Its translation is CASGVDMNTEAFF.